A single TCR beta chain is shown here with its context. The data stem from a study of blood T cell repertoires in COVID-19. Study-level information: The origin of the acute and convalescent COVID-19 samples was the United States, Italy and Spain.

Data came from immunoSEQ multiplex PCR; TCRdb stores just in-frame clones and leaves some out. This table has fewer than 350,000 clones, 85% to 90% appearing once. Recruited during active infection, patients (from Seattle) were subsequently followed longitudinally. Deletions cut 5 bases from V and 5 bases from J, with 7 bases between. The CDR3 has 10 amino acids. CDR1 is DFQATT, CDR2 SNEGSKA, per germline (reference sequence). The TCR originated in a woman aged 30 to 39 with COVID-19, enrolled during active disease. This rearrangement joins TRBV20-1 to TRBJ2-7, with D unclear. Sequenced sample: peripheral blood. The DNA of the CDR3 is TGCAGTGCTCCTGAGAACGAGCAGTACTTC. Translating gives CSAPENEQYF.